Following are 24 T cell receptor beta chains from one sample sequenced in a study of neurological immune-mediated disorders. From the 5' RACE reads, TCRdb called clonotypes with MiXCR, one entry per CDR3 protein. The top ten clones hold 4% to 4.5% of a sample with 50,000 or so distinct CDR3 sequences, 16% of them seen once. The sample consisted of PBMCs. The receptors come from a man aged 55-75 years in good health.

In its sample, this clonotype was seen many times. One base away lies a much larger clone, so this may be a sequencing read error. The rearrangement joins TRBV7-2 to TRBJ2-3; 8 nucleotides agree with TRBD2. V lost 7 bases, J lost 7 bases, and 13 bases stayed unmatched. The CDR3 contains 15 residues. Germline values: CDR1 SGHTA, CDR2 FQGNSA. CDR3 DNA sequence: TGTGCCAGCACCTCGAGCGGGAGCGTGTCCAATACGCAGTATTTT. This sequence encodes CASTSSGSVSNTQYF.

This chain connects TRBV12-3 or TRBV12-4 to TRBJ2-2, with D possibly called TRBD1 or TRBD2 (5 bases each). The V end lost 3 bases, the J end lost 9 bases, and 11 bases lay between the germline ends. This CDR3 region has 13 residues. The CDR3 region has the DNA TGTGCCAGCAGTTTTTTTGGGACCTGGGAGCTGTTTTTT. Residues: CASSFFGTWELFF.

This clonotype was detected many times. This chain uses TRBV10-3 with TRBJ2-3, with D unresolved. The CDR3 extends over 11 amino acids. The germline V gene encodes CDR1 ENHRY and CDR2 SYGVKD. V lost 4 bases, J lost 5 bases, and 4 bases lay in between. The CDR3 sequence: CAISVGDTQYF. Written as DNA, the CDR3 is TGTGCCATCAGTGTAGGAGATACGCAGTATTTT.

This clonotype was detected only a few times. The chain joins TRBV5-1 to TRBJ2-5; 9 bases are a match to TRBD1. CDR3 length equals 15 residues. J gave up 4 bases and V 4 bases, and 8 bases lay outside the gene matches. Germline CDR1 SGHRS, CDR2 YFSETQ. The CDR3 DNA sequence: TGCGCCAGCAGCATCGGGACAGGGAATCGAGAGACCCAGTACTTC. This encodes CASSIGTGNRETQYF.

In this sample, this clonotype turned up many times. The chain joins TRBV4-1 to TRBJ1-1; no reliable D call. Trimming left V 1 base short and J 1 base short, with 19 bases between. The CDR3 is 18 residues long. The V gene's germline CDR1 is MGHRA and CDR2 YSYEKL. The CDR3 nucleotides are TGCGCCAGCAGCCAAGCCCAGGAAGGGAGATCGCAGAACACTGAAGCTTTCTTT. This gives the protein CASSQAQEGRSQNTEAFF.

Ten or more counts support this clonotype. The chain is built from TRBV4-2 and TRBJ1-6; D is ambiguous. Germline V gene lookup returns CDR1 LGHNA and CDR2 YNFKEQ. This CDR3 is built from 18 residues. With 0 bases removed from V and 6 bases from J, the gap between germline ends came to 18 bases. The CDR3 bases are TGTGCCAGCAGCCAAGAAACCCCCCAGATACGGGGTAATTCACCCCTCCACTTT. Amino acid sequence: CASSQETPQIRGNSPLHF.

This clonotype came up a few times. V and J are TRBV7-2 and TRBJ2-7, with 9 bases that match TRBD1. Per germline, CDR1 SGHTA and CDR2 FQGNSA. V lost 4 bases, J lost 3 bases, and 7 bases stayed unmatched. This CDR3 has 15 amino acids. Here the CDR3 DNA reads TGTGCCAGCAGCTCGGGACAGGGTAGATTCTACGAGCAGTACTTC. It yields the protein CASSSGQGRFYEQYF.

This clonotype was recorded at least ten times. V and J are TRBV28 and TRBJ1-2; D not resolved. Germline lookup yields CDR1 MDHEN and CDR2 SYDVKM. The CDR3 runs to 15 residues. Trimming removed 6 bases from V and 5 bases from J, with 19 bases in between. CDR3: CASSPRLGHVYGYTF. CDR3 coding DNA: TGTGCCAGCAGCCCCCGGTTGGGCCATGTTTATGGCTACACCTTC.

The chain uses TRBV7-6 and TRBJ2-3; unclear D gene. V lost 5 bases and J lost 2, with 11 bases in between. There are 14 residues in the CDR3. The germline CDR1 and CDR2 sequences are SGHVS and FNYEAQ. The CDR3 DNA reads as TGTGCCAGCAGCAGAACAGCGAACACAGATACGCAGTATTTT. It codes for CASSRTANTDTQYF.

At least ten counts were recorded for this clonotype. The V gene is TRBV6-1, the J gene TRBJ1-1, with D maybe TRBD1 (6 bases). The CDR3 is 13 residues long. Germline V gene lookup returns CDR1 MNHNS and CDR2 SASEGT. V was shortened by 6 bases and J by 1 base, with 9 bases between the two germline ends. The CDR3 DNA sequence: TGTGCCAGCAGCGGACAGACGAACACTGAAGCTTTCTTT. Translating it yields CASSGQTNTEAFF.

This clonotype was seen ten or more times. This rearrangement joins TRBV12-3 or TRBV12-4 to TRBJ2-5; the match to TRBD2 covers 7 bases. The CDR3 has 13 residues. Germline trimming cut 6 bases from V and 5 bases from J; bases unmatched to any gene: 6. The CDR3 nucleotides are TGTGCCAGCAGGTCGACTAGCTGGGAGACCCAGTACTTC. Protein: CASRSTSWETQYF.

This clonotype was seen a handful of times. A much larger clone sits a single nucleotide away, making a read error possible. The CDR3 region is CATNRGARRPFGETQYF. CDR3 in DNA: TGTGCCACCAACAGAGGGGCCCGGAGACCTTTCGGAGAGACCCAGTACTTC. The V and J genes are TRBV15 and TRBJ2-5; the D call may be TRBD1 or TRBD2 (5 bases each). CDR1 is LNHNV and CDR2 is YYDKDF in the germline V gene (reference sequence). The CDR3 runs 17 residues.

As to this clonotype: At one end the junction does not follow the germline gene, possibly because of a read error. The chain is built from TRBV7-3 and TRBJ1-4; D remains unclear. The CDR3 has 13 residues. Germline CDR1 is SGHTA and CDR2 is FQGTGA. The chain's CDR3 is CSSSPGPDEKLFF. CDR3 nucleotides: TGTTCCAGCAGCCCTGGTCCCGATGAAAAACTGTTTTTT.

This clonotype was counted many times. The V and J genes are TRBV6-5 and TRBJ2-1; perhaps D is TRBD1 or TRBD2 (5 bases each). CDR1 and CDR2 from the germline V gene are MNHEY and SVGAGI. This CDR3 comprises 15 residues. Trimming removed 6 bases from V and 2 bases from J, with 14 bases in between. The CDR3 DNA follows: TGTGCCAGCAGCGCCGAAGGGACGGCCTACAATGAGCAGTTCTTC. Protein sequence: CASSAEGTAYNEQFF.

This clonotype was detected ten times or more. The rearrangement uses TRBV27 and TRBJ2-4; 15 nucleotides line up with TRBD2. This CDR3 has 16 amino acids. With 1 base clipped from V and 7 bases from J, the junction kept 2 bases outside the gene matches. The germline gives CDR1 MNHEY, CDR2 SMNVEV (reference sequence). Written as DNA, the CDR3 is TGTGCCAGCAGTTTATTAGGGACTAGCGGGGGGAACATTCAGTACTTC. This sequence encodes CASSLLGTSGGNIQYF.

This clonotype has a count of ten or more. The chain combines TRBV7-9 with TRBJ2-7; TRBD1 matches 7 bases. CDR3 length: 15 amino acids. The V and J ends lost 5 bases and 2 bases, in that order; junction bases with no gene match: 9. Germline V lookup: CDR1 SEHNR, CDR2 FQNEAQ (reference sequence). The chain's CDR3 is CASSPRDSQTYEQYF. DNA of the CDR3: TGTGCCAGCAGCCCGAGGGACAGCCAAACCTACGAGCAGTACTTC.

This clonotype came up many times. The J gene is TRBJ1-4, the V gene TRBV7-2; D is undetermined. V was clipped by 5 bases and J by 4 bases, with 17 bases between them. This CDR3 region has 16 residues. Germline V lookup: CDR1 SGHTA, CDR2 FQGNSA. The CDR3 region has the DNA TGTGCCAGCAGCGGCCGGGCCCCGGGCGGTAATGAAAAACTGTTTTTT. The encoded protein is CASSGRAPGGNEKLFF.

Points on this clonotype: The DNA is omitted, as the CDR3 cannot be located on it reliably, and the CDR3 follows TCRdb's listing. The chain employs TRBV15 and TRBJ2-2; the table calls TRBD2, which could not be checked here. The CDR3 length equals 23 residues, ends included. The germline CDR1 and CDR2 sequences are LNHNV and YYDKDF (reference sequence). The CDR3 sequence: CATSRAVDSDTQYFGPNTGELFF.

This clonotype was seen repeatedly, ten times or more. J is TRBJ2-7 and V is TRBV29-1; 9 bases line up with TRBD1. J gave up 5 bases and V 8 bases, and 4 bases lay outside the gene matches. The CDR3 is 11 amino acids. Looked up from germline, CDR1 is SQVTM and CDR2 is ANQGSEA. The CDR3 sequence: CSTRDRDEQYF. The CDR3 region has the DNA TGCAGCACCCGGGACAGGGACGAGCAGTACTTC.

V usage is TRBV28 and J usage is TRBJ2-2; 8 nucleotides agree with TRBD1. V lost 8 bases to trimming and J lost 4 bases; unmatched junction nucleotides: 6. The CDR3 loop spans 14 amino acids. Per germline, CDR1 MDHEN and CDR2 SYDVKM. CDR3 residues: CASHLDRATGELFF. As DNA, the CDR3 is TGTGCCAGCCACTTGGACAGGGCCACCGGGGAGCTGTTTTTT.

This clonotype has at least ten counts. The genes are TRBV6-2 or TRBV6-3 and TRBJ2-7; 7 bases fit TRBD1. The CDR3 is made up of 18 amino acids. Germline CDR1 and CDR2: MNHEY and SVGEGT. V lost 6 bases to trimming and J lost 3 bases; unmatched junction nucleotides: 20. Written as DNA, the CDR3 is TGTGCCAGCAGCGACCTCGACCGGACAGGTCTAGATCTCTACGAGCAGTACTTC. This encodes CASSDLDRTGLDLYEQYF.

In its sample, this clonotype was seen many times. The chain employs TRBV4-2 and TRBJ2-7; D gene unclear. With 2 bases removed from V and 2 bases from J, the gap between germline ends came to 7 bases. Germline V gene data show CDR1 as LGHNA and CDR2 as YNFKEQ. The CDR3 loop spans 13 amino acids. CDR3 bases: TGTGCCAGCAGCCAAAACGTGGCCTACGAGCAGTACTTC. Protein sequence: CASSQNVAYEQYF.

Turning to this clonotype: This sequence may be a read error, since a much larger clone differs from it by one base. The gene calls are TRBV11-2 and TRBJ2-6; perhaps D is TRBD1 or TRBD2 (5 bases each). The CDR3 loop spans 17 amino acids. Looked up from germline, CDR1 is SGHAT and CDR2 is FQNNGV. In nucleotides, the CDR3 is TGTGTCAGCAGCTCCCATTACCGGGGCGCGGGGGCCAACGTCCTGACTTTC. Translated, it gives CVSSSHYRGAGANVLTF.

This clonotype was seen at least ten times. The rearrangement joins TRBV6-5 to TRBJ2-3; D is possibly TRBD2 (6 bases). CDR1 is MNHEY and CDR2 is SVGAGI in the germline V gene. The CDR3 has 14 amino acids. The V and J ends lost 8 bases and 6 bases respectively, with 18 bases between them. The CDR3 here is CASARGGIGDTQYF. The CDR3 bases are TGTGCCAGCGCCCGTGGGGGGATTGGGGATACGCAGTATTTT.